These 23 T cell receptor beta chains share one sample of origin, sequenced in a study of CD8+ T cells in alopecia areata. The treatment: oral pan-JAK inhibitor, 5-10 mg twice daily. Extracted from the samples, RNA was reverse transcribed into cDNA to serve as the sequencing template. Data came from immunoSEQ multiplex PCR; TCRdb stores just in-frame clones and leaves some out. The sample lists around 180,000 clones, just under 65% seen once, with approximately 1.3% in the top ten. The sequences come from CD4+ T cells sorted from blood, collected between weeks 47 and 50, from a patient treated with tofacitinib. These receptors originate from a human donor with alopecia areata.

The rearrangement links TRBV9 to TRBJ2-3, with TRBD1 as a possible D gene (6 bases). This CDR3 has 14 amino acids. Germline lookup yields CDR1 SGDLS and CDR2 YYNGEE. V lost 2 bases and J 0 bases, leaving 7 bases between the germline ends. CDR3 residues: CASSVGQSTDTQYF. CDR3 nucleotides: TGTGCCAGCAGCGTTGGACAGAGCACAGATACGCAGTATTTT.

The chain combines TRBV27 with TRBJ2-7, with 9 positions matching TRBD1. The germline CDR1 and CDR2 sequences are MNHEY and SMNVEV (reference sequence). Losses at the gene ends were 5 bases for V and 6 bases for J; bases not matched to a gene: 8. This CDR3 comprises 14 residues. CDR3 DNA: TGTGCCAGCAGTCTTAAACAGGGGGCAGGCGAGCAGTACTTC. Translated: CASSLKQGAGEQYF.

This sequence joins TRBV30 and TRBJ1-5; D might be TRBD1 (5 bases). Germline V gene data show CDR1 as GTSNPN and CDR2 as SVGIG (reference sequence). The length of the CDR3 is 15 residues. V was trimmed by 0 bases and J by 5 bases, leaving 14 bases between them. CDR3 amino acids: CAWSVSSGAHQPQHF. The CDR3 DNA reads as TGTGCCTGGAGTGTAAGTTCCGGGGCCCATCAGCCCCAGCATTTT.

The V gene is TRBV15, the J gene TRBJ2-6; a weak D match, TRBD1 (5 bases). V was trimmed by 3 bases and J by 2 bases, leaving 8 bases between them. The CDR3 has 15 amino acids. Germline lookup yields CDR1 LNHNV and CDR2 YYDKDF (reference sequence). Here the CDR3 reads CATSRQGPGANVLTF. The CDR3 DNA reads as TGTGCCACCAGCAGGCAGGGTCCTGGGGCCAACGTCCTGACTTTC.

CDR3: CASSFPTSSYGYTF. In DNA, the CDR3 is TGTGCCAGCAGTTTCCCAACCTCTTCCTATGGCTACACCTTC. The genes are TRBV2 and TRBJ1-2; D is unresolved. The CDR3 totals 14 residues. V was cut by 5 bases and J by 4 bases, with 14 bases left in between. Germline V gene data show CDR1 as SNHLY and CDR2 as FYNNEI.

The CDR3: CASSQESGLVNSPLHF. The CDR3 coding sequence is TGCGCCAGCAGCCAAGAATCGGGACTGGTGAATTCACCCCTCCACTTT. The chain has TRBV4-3 and TRBJ1-6, with D possibly being TRBD1 (5 bases). Germline CDR1 LGHNA, CDR2 YSLEER. This CDR3 is built from 16 residues. Trimming removed 0 bases at V and 7 bases at J, with 13 bases between.

This clone showed up just a few times. The V call is TRBV7-3, the J call TRBJ2-7; 7 nucleotides agree with TRBD1. Germline CDR1 is SGHTA and CDR2 is FQGTGA. The CDR3 has 14 amino acids. V was pared by 4 bases and J by 8 bases, with 11 bases of the junction left unmatched. The CDR3 DNA sequence: TGTGCCAGCAGCTCCTCGGGACAGAACAGTAAGCAGTACTTC. The encoded protein is CASSSSGQNSKQYF.

The rearrangement joins TRBV29-1 to TRBJ2-1; maybe TRBD1 (6 bases). This CDR3 has 15 residues. Germline V CDR1 and CDR2: SQVTM, ANQGSEA. V was pared by 4 bases and J by 3 bases, with 16 bases between. This CDR3 reads CSVAPQGLFYNEQFF. The CDR3 coding sequence is TGCAGCGTTGCCCCTCAGGGGCTGTTCTACAATGAGCAGTTCTTC.

This chain connects TRBV5-1 to TRBJ2-7; possibly TRBD1 or TRBD2 for D (6 bases each). Per germline, CDR1 SGHRS and CDR2 YFSETQ. With 4 bases removed from V and 1 base from J, the gap between germline ends came to 12 bases. This CDR3 is built from 14 residues. The CDR3 spells CASSPQGRSYEQYF. The CDR3, as DNA: TGCGCCAGCAGCCCGCAGGGGAGGTCCTACGAGCAGTACTTC.

This clone was found once. V and J are TRBV18 and TRBJ2-7; D possibly corresponds to TRBD2 (6 bases). From germline, CDR1 is KGHSH and CDR2 LQKENI. V lost 2 bases, J lost 5 bases, and 13 bases lay in between. This CDR3 region has 14 residues. This chain's CDR3 is CASSPDGGRDEQYF. The CDR3 nucleotides are TGTGCCAGCTCACCAGACGGGGGTCGGGACGAGCAGTACTTC. The full variable domain, in which reference TRBV18 and TRBJ2-7 provide the parts outside the CDR3, is NAGVMQNPRHLVRRRGQEARLRCSPMKGHSHVYWYRQLPEEGLKFMVYLQKENIIDESGMPKERFSAEFPKEGPSILRIQQVVRGDSAAYFCASSPDGGRDEQYFGPGTRLTVT.

The genes are TRBV7-6 and TRBJ2-3, with 8 positions matching TRBD2. The V and J ends lost 1 base and 4 bases, in that order; junction bases with no gene match: 7. The CDR3 runs 16 residues. The germline V gene has CDR1 SGHVS and CDR2 FNYEAQ. The CDR3 protein is CASSLVGLGRADTQYF. The CDR3, as DNA: TGTGCCAGCAGCTTAGTGGGACTAGGGCGGGCAGATACGCAGTATTTT.

This clone was observed a few times. The chain joins TRBV29-1 to TRBJ2-1; D unclear. Per the germline V gene, CDR1 is SQVTM and CDR2 is ANQGSEA. Trimming removed 3 bases from V and 0 bases from J, with 9 bases in between. The CDR3 loop spans 14 amino acids. CDR3 in amino acids: CSVDGRNSYNEQFF. CDR3 nucleotide sequence: TGCAGCGTTGATGGACGGAACTCCTACAATGAGCAGTTCTTC.

The genes are TRBV29-1 and TRBJ1-5; possibly TRBD1 for D (5 bases). The V end was cut by 5 bases, the J end by 1 base, with 9 bases between. Per the germline V gene, CDR1 is SQVTM and CDR2 is ANQGSEA. This CDR3 is 13 amino acids long. CDR3 DNA sequence: TGCAGCGTTTTGCAGGGAAGCAATCAGCCCCAGCATTTT. It encodes CSVLQGSNQPQHF.

This clone appeared a single time. The chain has TRBV29-1 and TRBJ1-1, with a tentative D call TRBD1 (5 bases). V lost 6 bases, J lost 2 bases, and 13 bases lay in between. Germline V CDR1 and CDR2: SQVTM, ANQGSEA. This CDR3 is 13 amino acids long. Written as DNA, the CDR3 is TGCAGCGTCCTAGGACACACCAACACTGAAGCTTTCTTT. Translation gives CSVLGHTNTEAFF.

The chain couples TRBV30 to TRBJ1-1; unclear D gene. CDR3 length equals 13 residues. The V and J ends lost 3 bases and 1 base respectively, with 9 bases between them. Germline V gene sequence: CDR1 GTSNPN, CDR2 SVGIG (reference sequence). The CDR3 reads CAWRLTGNTEAFF. In nucleotides, the CDR3 is TGTGCCTGGAGATTAACGGGGAACACTGAAGCTTTCTTT. The full variable domain, its missing parts supplied by reference TRBV30 and TRBJ1-1, is SQTIHQWPATLVQPVGSPLSLECTVEGTSNPNLYWYRQAAGRGLQLLFYSVGIGQISSEVPQNLSASRPQDRQFILSSKKLLLSDSGFYLCAWRLTGNTEAFFGQGTRLTVV.

In its sample, this clone was seen a few times. The CDR3 coding sequence is TGTGCCAGCAGGTTGACAGGGCTGGAAGCTTTCTTT. It specifies CASRLTGLEAFF. The chain is built from TRBV2 and TRBJ1-1; 7 nucleotides match TRBD1. CDR3 length: 12 residues. V shed 6 bases, J shed 8 bases, and the junction held 6 bases outside the gene matches. Germline V gene data show CDR1 as SNHLY and CDR2 as FYNNEI. Based on the CDR3 plus reference TRBV2 and TRBJ1-1, the full variable domain is EPEVTQTPSHQVTQMGQEVILRCVPISNHLYFYWYRQILGQKVEFLVSFYNNEISEKSEIFDDQFSVERPDGSNFTLKIRSTKLEDSAMYFCASRLTGLEAFFGQGTRLTVV.

V usage is TRBV29-1 and J usage is TRBJ1-4; possibly TRBD1 for D (5 bases). Per germline, CDR1 SQVTM and CDR2 ANQGSEA. Trimming took off 6 bases at V and 8 bases at J, with 16 bases between the two ends. CDR3 length: 13 amino acids. Written as DNA, the CDR3 is TGCAGCGTGCAGGGTCAACGCGGGGAAAAACTGTTTTTT. Protein: CSVQGQRGEKLFF. Drawing the rest from reference TRBV29-1 and TRBJ1-4, the complete variable domain is SAVISQKPSRDICQRGTSLTIQCQVDSQVTMMFWYRQQPGQSLTLIATANQGSEATYESGFVIDKFPISRPNLTFSTLTVSNMSPEDSSIYLCSVQGQRGEKLFFGSGTQLSVL.

The chain is built from TRBV30 and TRBJ1-6; no clear D. CDR1 and CDR2 from the germline V gene are GTSNPN and SVGIG (reference sequence). Trimming removed 1 base at V and 5 bases at J, with 6 bases between. CDR3 length: 13 residues. The DNA for the CDR3 is TGTGCCTGGAGTGGGGGAGATAATTCACCCCTCCACTTT. Protein product: CAWSGGDNSPLHF. Full variable domain (missing parts from reference TRBV30 and TRBJ1-6): SQTIHQWPATLVQPVGSPLSLECTVEGTSNPNLYWYRQAAGRGLQLLFYSVGIGQISSEVPQNLSASRPQDRQFILSSKKLLLSDSGFYLCAWSGGDNSPLHFGNGTRLTVT.

This rearrangement joins TRBV27 to TRBJ1-2; no definite D call. Germline V CDR1 and CDR2: MNHEY, SMNVEV (reference sequence). The V end lost 2 bases, the J end lost 4 bases, and 8 bases lay between the germline ends. The CDR3 spans 13 residues. The CDR3 nucleotides are TGTGCCAGCAGTTTAAGTGGAACCTATGGCTACACCTTC. Translating gives CASSLSGTYGYTF.

The chain has TRBV7-8 and TRBJ2-1, with 7 positions matching TRBD2. The V and J ends lost 3 bases and 7 bases, in that order; junction bases with no gene match: 6. CDR3 size: 14 residues. Germline V gene data show CDR1 as SGHVS and CDR2 as FQNEAQ. The DNA of the CDR3 is TGTGCCAGCAGCTTTAGCTGGGGGGGGAATGAGCAGTTCTTC. This gives the protein CASSFSWGGNEQFF. Full variable domain (outside the CDR3, taken from reference TRBV7-8 and TRBJ2-1): GAGVSQSPRYKVAKRGQDVALRCDPISGHVSLFWYQQALGQGPEFLTYFQNEAQLDKSGLPSDRFFAERPEGSVSTLKIQRTQQEDSAVYLCASSFSWGGNEQFFGPGTRLTVL.

Regarding this clone: Mismatch with germline at one junction end may stem from a read error. V usage is TRBV30 and J usage is TRBJ1-4; 7 bases fit TRBD1. The CDR3 runs to 17 residues. Germline V gene lookup returns CDR1 GTSNPN and CDR2 SVGIG (reference sequence). The CDR3 loop reads CAWSVTGKMVINEIVEF. The CDR3 DNA reads as TGTGCCTGGAGTGTGACAGGGAAAATGGTAATTAATGAAATAGTGGAGTTT.

For the CDR3, the DNA is TGTGCCAGCAGCTCCGGACTAGCGGGGGGGGCAGATACGCAGTATTTT. Its translation: CASSSGLAGGADTQYF. The J gene is TRBJ2-3, the V gene TRBV11-2; 15 nucleotides agree with TRBD2. The CDR3 runs 16 residues. From germline, CDR1 is SGHAT and CDR2 FQNNGV. J gave up 4 bases and V 4 bases, and 3 bases lay outside the gene matches.

The V gene is TRBV4-1, the J gene TRBJ2-5, with 10 bases aligning to TRBD2. The CDR3 has 19 amino acids. The J segment lost 2 bases and the V segment lost 4 bases, leaving 16 bases of the junction unmatched. Germline V lookup: CDR1 MGHRA, CDR2 YSYEKL. The CDR3 DNA follows: TGCGCCAGCAGCCGTCAGTTGAGCGGGGGGGCCGCCGGTCAAGAGACCCAGTACTTC. Residues: CASSRQLSGGAAGQETQYF.